This TCR beta chain was captured by sequencing in a study of cytomegalovirus exposure and HLA in healthy donors. The CDR3 runs to 15 residues. Germline values: CDR1 SGHKS, CDR2 YYEKEE (reference sequence). The V gene lost 4 bases and the J gene lost 0 bases, with 8 bases spanning the gap. Notes on the study in general: Later analysis identified 16,951 TCR beta sequences associated with HLA alleles, using a false discovery rate threshold of 0.05. According to an earlier analysis, most TCR beta V segments yielded productive rearrangements about 87% or about 30% of the time.

Concerning this clone itself: Antigen specificity is unknown.

Primers included in the PCR were 60 Vbeta and 13 Jbeta primers. In the authors' workflow: Among the unique TCR beta chains that a later analysis counted, about 81 million in all, 9.5 million to 11 million were shared. Generated by immunoSEQ multiplex PCR, the TCRdb table keeps only in-frame clones and is missing some. The DNA gave D and trimming, while V, J and clone size come from that table. In the table there are more than 95,000 clones, roughly 15% of which are singletons. The sequence derives from a female donor in good health and CMV-seropositive. This chain connects TRBV5-5 to TRBJ1-6, with D hard to call. The sequenced sample consisted of PBMCs. CDR3 nucleotide sequence: TGTGCCAGCAGCCCGAGGAGCTCCTATAATTCACCCCTCCACTTT. This codes for CASSPRSSYNSPLHF.